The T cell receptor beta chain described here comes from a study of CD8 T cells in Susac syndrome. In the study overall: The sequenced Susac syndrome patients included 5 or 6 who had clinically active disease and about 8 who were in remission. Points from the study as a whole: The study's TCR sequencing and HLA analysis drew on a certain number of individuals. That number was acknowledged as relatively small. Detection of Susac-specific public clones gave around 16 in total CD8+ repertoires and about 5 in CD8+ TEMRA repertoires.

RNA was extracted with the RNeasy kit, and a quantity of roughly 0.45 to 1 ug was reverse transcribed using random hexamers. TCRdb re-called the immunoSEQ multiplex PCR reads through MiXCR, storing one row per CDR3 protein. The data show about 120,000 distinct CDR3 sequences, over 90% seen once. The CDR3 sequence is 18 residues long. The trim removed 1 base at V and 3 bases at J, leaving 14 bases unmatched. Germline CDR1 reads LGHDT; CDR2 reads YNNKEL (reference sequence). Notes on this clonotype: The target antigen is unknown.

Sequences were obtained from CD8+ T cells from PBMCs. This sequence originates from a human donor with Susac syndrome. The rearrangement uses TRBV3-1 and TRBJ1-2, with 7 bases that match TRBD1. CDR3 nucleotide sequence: TGTGCCAGCAGCCAAGGGCCTAATATCCCGGGACAGTACTATGGCTACACCTTC. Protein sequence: CASSQGPNIPGQYYGYTF.